This passage covers 8 T cell receptor beta chains from one sample sequenced in a study of blood T cell repertoires in COVID-19. Profiled with immunoSEQ multiplex PCR; TCRdb holds only in-frame clones, not every one. Among 40,000 to 45,000 clones listed, 80% to 90% were seen once. Sequences were obtained from peripheral blood. These receptors all come from a human donor in a cohort sampled during active COVID-19.

The chain employs TRBV12-3 or TRBV12-4 and TRBJ1-1; 8 positions match TRBD1. The CDR3 contains 12 residues. V was clipped by 6 bases and J by 10 bases; unmatched bases: 7. The CDR3 DNA reads TGTGCCAGCAGCCTTGGACAGGGACCAGCTTTCTTT. It encodes CASSLGQGPAFF.

The V and J genes are TRBV2 and TRBJ1-1; 8 nucleotides match TRBD1. Germline V CDR1 and CDR2: SNHLY, FYNNEI. The trim removed 2 bases at V and 10 bases at J, leaving 0 bases unmatched. The CDR3 has 11 amino acids. The CDR3 sequence: CASSEQGAAFF. In nucleotides, the CDR3 is TGTGCCAGCAGTGAACAGGGGGCAGCTTTCTTT.

J is TRBJ2-1 and V is TRBV15, with D possibly matching TRBD2 (5 bases). This CDR3 spans 15 amino acids. Trimming stripped 11 bases from V and 7 bases from J, with 24 bases between. Germline V gene sequence: CDR1 LNHNV, CDR2 YYDKDF (reference sequence). In DNA, the CDR3 is TGTGCCTCAAGGGCCAGAGGTCTTTCGGGGAATGAGCAGTTCTTC. This codes for CASRARGLSGNEQFF.

The chain uses TRBV5-1 and TRBJ2-1; 7 positions match TRBD2. Germline loops: CDR1 SGHRS, CDR2 YFSETQ. This CDR3 has 15 amino acids. V dropped 0 bases and J dropped 6; count of bases not matched to a gene: 6. The CDR3 DNA reads TGCGCCAGCAGCTTGGCGGCGGGAGCAGGCAATGAGCAGTTCTTC. It yields the protein CASSLAAGAGNEQFF.

CDR3 sequence reads: CSVDGLAGDTQYF. CDR3 DNA sequence: TGCAGCGTTGATGGACTAGCAGGAGATACGCAGTATTTT. The chain carries TRBV29-1 and TRBJ2-3; 8 nucleotides agree with TRBD2. The CDR3 extends over 13 amino acids. From germline, CDR1 is SQVTM and CDR2 ANQGSEA. V was pared by 3 bases and J by 5 bases, with 4 bases of the junction left unmatched.

This clone has just one count. The chain employs TRBV7-2 and TRBJ2-3, with D unresolved. The CDR3 runs to 11 residues. The V end lost 7 bases, the J end lost 11 bases, and 13 bases lay between the germline ends. Germline CDR1 reads SGHTA; CDR2 reads FQGNSA. CDR3 region: CASTLSWRQYF. For the CDR3, the DNA is TGTGCCAGCACCCTCTCTTGGAGGCAGTATTTT.

The CDR3, as DNA: TGCGCCAGCAGTGTGAGGGGGACAGGGATATATGGCTACACCTTC. Protein sequence: CASSVRGTGIYGYTF. The gene calls are TRBV5-1 and TRBJ1-2; 9 positions match TRBD1. CDR3 size: 15 residues. Trimming cost V 5 bases and J 5 bases; bases outside gene matches: 10. Germline values: CDR1 SGHRS, CDR2 YFSETQ.

This clone was observed a single time. J is TRBJ1-2 and V is TRBV7-9; 7 bases are shared with TRBD1. In germline, CDR1 is SEHNR, CDR2 FQNEAQ (reference sequence). J gave up 8 bases and V 5 bases, and 11 bases lay outside the gene matches. This CDR3 comprises 14 residues. The CDR3 sequence: CASSLTDRDRGYTF. The DNA for the CDR3 is TGTGCCAGCAGCCTAACTGACAGGGATCGCGGCTACACCTTC.